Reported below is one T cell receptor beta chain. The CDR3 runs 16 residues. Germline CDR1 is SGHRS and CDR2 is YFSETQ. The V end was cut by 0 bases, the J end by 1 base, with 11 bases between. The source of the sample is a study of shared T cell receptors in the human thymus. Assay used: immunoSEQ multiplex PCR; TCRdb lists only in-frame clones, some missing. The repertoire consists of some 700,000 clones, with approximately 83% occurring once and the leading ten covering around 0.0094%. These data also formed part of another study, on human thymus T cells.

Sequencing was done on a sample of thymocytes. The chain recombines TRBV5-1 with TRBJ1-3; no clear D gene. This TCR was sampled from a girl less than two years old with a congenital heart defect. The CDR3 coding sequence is TGCGCCAGCAGCTTGGGCTCAGTAAAGTCTGGAAACACCATATATTTT. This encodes CASSLGSVKSGNTIYF.